This T cell receptor (beta chain) was recovered during a study of CD8 T cells in Susac syndrome. Whole-study findings and limits: Among active patients and in TEMRA cells, CD8+ clonal expansion in Susac reached its peak.

The germline gives CDR1 MNHEY, CDR2 SVGAGI. The V gene lost 5 bases and the J gene lost 7 bases, with 17 bases spanning the gap. This CDR3 region has 15 residues. Through negative isolation, CD4+ and CD8+ T cells were obtained, while TEMRA cells were enriched using FACS. Concerning this clonotype itself: Its antigen is as yet unknown.

Reverse transcription used roughly 0.5 to 1 ug RNA and random hexamers. Each CDR3 protein gets one entry after TCRdb re-called the immunoSEQ multiplex PCR reads with MiXCR. The sample holds 100,000 to 150,000 distinct CDR3 sequences, around 94% seen once. The sequencing sample was made of CD8+ T cells from PBMCs. The V call is TRBV6-5, the J call TRBJ1-4; tentatively, D is TRBD1 (5 bases). This clonotype was sampled from a human donor with Susac syndrome. The CDR3 nucleotides read TGTGCCAGCAGTGTGACAGACAGAATCTTTGAAAAACTGTTTTTT. Encoded protein: CASSVTDRIFEKLFF.